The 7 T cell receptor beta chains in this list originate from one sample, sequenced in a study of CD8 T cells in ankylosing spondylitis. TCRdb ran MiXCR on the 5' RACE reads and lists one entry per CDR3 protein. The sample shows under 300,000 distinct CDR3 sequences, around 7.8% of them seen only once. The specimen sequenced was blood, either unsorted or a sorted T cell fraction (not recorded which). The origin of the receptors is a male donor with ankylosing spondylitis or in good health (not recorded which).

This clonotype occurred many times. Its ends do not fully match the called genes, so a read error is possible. The CDR3 DNA sequence: TGTGCCAGCAGCATAGACGGGGGACCGAGCTCTGGAAACACCATATATTTT. Its translation: CASSIDGGPSSGNTIYF. The chain joins TRBV11-2 to TRBJ1-3; tentatively, D is TRBD1 (5 bases). Germline V gene sequence: CDR1 SGHAT, CDR2 FQNNGV. CDR3 length: 17 amino acids.

CDR3 residues: CATSDLGQGYTGELFF. In DNA, the CDR3 is TGTGCCACCAGTGATCTGGGACAGGGTTACACCGGGGAGCTGTTTTTT. This sequence joins TRBV24-1 and TRBJ2-2; TRBD1 matches 9 bases. CDR1 is KGHDR and CDR2 is SFDVKD in the germline V gene. The length of the CDR3 is 16 residues. V shed 3 bases and J 3 bases; nucleotides not matched to a gene: 4.

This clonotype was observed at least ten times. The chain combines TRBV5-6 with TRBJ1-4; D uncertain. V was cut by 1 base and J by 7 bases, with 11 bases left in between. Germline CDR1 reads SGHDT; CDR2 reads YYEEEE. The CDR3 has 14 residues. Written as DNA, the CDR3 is TGTGCCAGCAGCTTGTATGATGGGATTGAAAAACTGTTTTTT. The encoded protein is CASSLYDGIEKLFF.

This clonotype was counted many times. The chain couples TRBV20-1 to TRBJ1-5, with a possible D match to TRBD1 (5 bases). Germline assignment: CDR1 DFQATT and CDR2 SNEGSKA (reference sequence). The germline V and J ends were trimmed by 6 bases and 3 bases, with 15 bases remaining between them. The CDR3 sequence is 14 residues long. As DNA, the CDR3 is TGCAGTGCCTCCTACGGAGGGACCAATCAGCCCCAGCATTTT. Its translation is CSASYGGTNQPQHF.

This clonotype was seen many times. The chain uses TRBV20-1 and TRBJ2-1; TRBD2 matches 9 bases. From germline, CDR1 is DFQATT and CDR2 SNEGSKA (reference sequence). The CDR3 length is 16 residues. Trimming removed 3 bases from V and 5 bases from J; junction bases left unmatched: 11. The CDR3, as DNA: TGCAGTGCTAGCATGGTGAGCGGGGGGCCCAACAATGAGCAGTTCTTC. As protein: CSASMVSGGPNNEQFF.

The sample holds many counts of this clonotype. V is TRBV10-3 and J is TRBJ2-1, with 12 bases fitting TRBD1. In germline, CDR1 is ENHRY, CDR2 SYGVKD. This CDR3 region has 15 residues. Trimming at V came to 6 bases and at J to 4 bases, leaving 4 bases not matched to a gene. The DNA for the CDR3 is TGTGCCATCAGGGGGGGACAGGGGGCTTACAATGAGCAGTTCTTC. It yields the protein CAIRGGQGAYNEQFF.

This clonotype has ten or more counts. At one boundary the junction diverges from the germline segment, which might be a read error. CDR3 amino acids: CASNFGQGGKKTRSCFF. CDR3 in DNA: TGTGCCAGCAACTTCGGACAGGGGGGAAAAAAAACGAGGAGCTGTTTCTTT. The chain employs TRBV6-5 and TRBJ2-2, with 10 bases aligning to TRBD1. The CDR3 runs to 17 residues. Germline values: CDR1 MNHEY, CDR2 SVGAGI.